These 8 T cell receptor beta chains came from one sample sequenced in a study of PD-L1 blockade in urothelial cancer. Data came from immunoSEQ multiplex PCR; TCRdb stores just in-frame clones and leaves some out. The table shows about 84,000 clones, with more than 90% occurring only once. This sample comprised PBMCs, obtained around atezolizumab (anti-PD-L1) treatment. Receptors originate from a man in his sixties with urothelial cancer.

This chain links TRBV6-6 with TRBJ2-3, with 8 bases fitting TRBD2. Germline assignment: CDR1 MNHNY and CDR2 SVGAGI (reference sequence). V shed 6 bases, J shed 1 base, and the junction held 3 bases outside the gene matches. The CDR3 is 14 residues long. CDR3 bases: TGTGCCAGCAGGAATAGCGGGGGCACAGATACGCAGTATTTT. Amino acid sequence: CASRNSGGTDTQYF.

The chain joins TRBV30 to TRBJ1-1; no definite D call. Germline CDR1 and CDR2: GTSNPN and SVGIG (reference sequence). The CDR3 spans 14 residues. Trimming pared 0 bases from V and 4 bases from J, leaving 12 bases between. CDR3 nucleotide sequence: TGTGCCTGGAGTGTAACGGGTCGGGGCACTGAAGCTTTCTTT. Its protein product is CAWSVTGRGTEAFF.

This rearrangement joins TRBV21-1 to TRBJ1-2; the table's TRBD1 call for D was not verified on the DNA. TRBV21-1 is deemed a pseudogene. This CDR3 spans 14 amino acids. CDR3 sequence: CASSSPDRVDGYTF. CDR3 DNA sequence: TGTGCCAGCAGCAGCCCGGACAGGGTTGATGGCTACACCTTC.

The genes are TRBV7-6 and TRBJ2-3; possibly TRBD1 for D (6 bases). Germline V gene data show CDR1 as SGHVS and CDR2 as FNYEAQ. Trimming left V 5 bases short and J 2 bases short, with 11 bases between. There are 14 residues in the CDR3. CDR3 nucleotide sequence: TGTGCCAGCAGCCTTACAGGGTTCACAGATACGCAGTATTTT. Translation gives CASSLTGFTDTQYF.

This clone was seen a single time. The V call is TRBV9, the J call TRBJ2-1, with 14 positions matching TRBD2. The CDR3 is made up of 15 amino acids. Germline V gene lookup returns CDR1 SGDLS and CDR2 YYNGEE. V shed 3 bases and J 14 bases; nucleotides not matched to a gene: 10. The chain's CDR3 is CASSALGTSGSREFF. For the CDR3, the DNA is TGTGCCAGCAGCGCCCTCGGGACTAGCGGGAGTCGCGAGTTCTTC.

In DNA form, the CDR3 reads TGTGCCAGCAGCCGCCGGACAGGGAGGATCGCAGATACGCAGTATTTT. Its translation: CASSRRTGRIADTQYF. This chain joins TRBV7-2 and TRBJ2-3, with 8 bases identical to TRBD1. Unmatched junction bases numbered 11, after V lost 5 bases and J lost 4 bases. CDR1 is SGHTA, CDR2 FQGNSA, per germline. This CDR3 is built from 16 residues.

The gene calls are TRBV5-4 and TRBJ2-1, with TRBD1 matching 7 bases. The germline CDR1 and CDR2 sequences are SGHNT and YYREEE (reference sequence). V was pared by 3 bases and J by 2 bases, with 8 bases of the junction left unmatched. This CDR3 is built from 16 residues. CDR3 in amino acids: CASSWSRDRAYNEQFF. The CDR3 DNA sequence: TGTGCCAGCAGCTGGTCCCGGGACAGAGCCTACAATGAGCAGTTCTTC.

The chain uses TRBV27 and TRBJ2-7, with 8 bases aligning to TRBD1. The CDR3 spans 15 residues. The germline V gene encodes CDR1 MNHEY and CDR2 SMNVEV (reference sequence). V gave up 2 bases and J gave up 1 base; unmatched junction bases: 4. Here the CDR3 DNA reads TGTGCCAGCAGTTTAATACAGGGGGGATCCTACGAGCAGTACTTC. Encoded protein: CASSLIQGGSYEQYF.